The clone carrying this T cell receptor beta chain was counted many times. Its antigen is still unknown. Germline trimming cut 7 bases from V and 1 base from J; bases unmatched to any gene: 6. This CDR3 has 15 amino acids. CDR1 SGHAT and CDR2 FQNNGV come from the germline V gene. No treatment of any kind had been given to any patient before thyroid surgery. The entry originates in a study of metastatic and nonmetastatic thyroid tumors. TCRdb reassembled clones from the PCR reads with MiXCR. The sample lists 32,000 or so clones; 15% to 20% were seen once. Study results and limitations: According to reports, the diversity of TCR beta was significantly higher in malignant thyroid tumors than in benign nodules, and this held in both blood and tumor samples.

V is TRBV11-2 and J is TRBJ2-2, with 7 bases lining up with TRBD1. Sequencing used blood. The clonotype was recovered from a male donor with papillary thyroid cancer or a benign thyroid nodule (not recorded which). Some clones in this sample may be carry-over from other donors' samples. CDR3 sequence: CASINRDRNTGELFF. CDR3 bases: TGTGCCAGCATCAACCGGGACAGGAACACCGGGGAGCTGTTTTTT.